This record looks at one T cell receptor (beta chain) sequence and its context. This sample is drawn from a study of OX40 agonist ivuxolimab in advanced cancers. Study context: Ivuxolimab is a fully human IgG2 antibody that activates OX40 (CD134). Patients enrolled in dose escalation were diagnosed with hepatocellular carcinoma, melanoma, renal cell or head and neck cancer.

The sampling schedule covered blood at baseline, cycle 4 day 1, and cycle 7 day 1. CDR3 length equals 17 residues. J gave up 2 bases and V 0 bases, and 3 bases lay outside the gene matches. The germline V gene encodes CDR1 LNHNV and CDR2 YYDKDF (reference sequence). Libraries were prepared by immunoSEQ multiplex PCR; TCRdb keeps only in-frame clonotypes and omits some of them. The sample lists 99,000 or so clones, 70% to 85% occurring once. Sequenced material: CD4+ or CD8+ T cells sorted from blood, taken in a trial of the OX40 agonist ivuxolimab. The J gene is TRBJ2-2, the V gene TRBV15, with 10 positions matching TRBD1. The TCR was taken from an adult with an advanced solid tumor such as melanoma, head and neck, liver or kidney cancer. In DNA form, the CDR3 reads TGTGCCACCAGCAGAGATGGGACAGGGGCTAACACCGGGGAGCTGTTTTTT. Its protein is CATSRDGTGANTGELFF.